This TCR beta chain was sequenced during a study of blood T cell repertoires in COVID-19. The wider study: Material from acute and convalescent COVID-19 was sourced from the United States, Italy and Spain. The cDNA or gDNA used as material had been derived from T cells, B-cell-depleted T cells, or PBMCs.

Original data processing: Cell counts per sample came from amplifying reference gene primers. Assay used: immunoSEQ multiplex PCR; TCRdb lists only in-frame clones, some missing. The V and J calls and the clone size are those of that table, but D and trimming were determined from the DNA. Seen here are just under 90,000 clones, 90% to 95% observed once, and the top ten hold approximately 1.8%. The CDR3 length is 15 residues. The germline V gene has CDR1 LNHDA and CDR2 SQIVND (reference sequence). V was cut by 4 bases and J by 2 bases, with 14 bases left in between. V is TRBV19 and J is TRBJ1-1; D perhaps matches TRBD1 (6 bases). This clonotype was obtained from a man in his fifties or sixties with acute or convalescent COVID-19. What was sequenced was peripheral blood. CDR3 sequence: CASSRKGDRNTEAFF. As DNA, the CDR3 is TGTGCCAGTAGTAGGAAGGGGGATCGAAACACTGAAGCTTTCTTT.